A selection of T cell receptor beta chains follows, all from one sample in a study of monozygotic twins with inflammatory bowel disease. TCRdb reworked the 5' RACE reads into one entry per CDR3 protein, no DNA. Found here are 150,000 to 200,000 distinct CDR3 sequences; the top ten clones hold approximately 2.8%. Source material: blood. These receptors were collected from a human donor with ulcerative colitis or Crohn's disease, or a healthy co-twin of an affected twin (not recorded which). CDR3s include the opening cysteine and the closing phenylalanine or tryptophan. Each record gives: J gene, V gene, CDR3 protein.

J: TRBJ2-2; V: TRBV24-1; CDR3: CATSDFKGELFF
J: TRBJ1-3; V: TRBV7-2; CDR3: CASRAIQGPGNTIYF
J: TRBJ2-7; V: TRBV12-2; CDR3: CASRSLTGRAAEQYF
J: TRBJ2-7; V: TRBV20-1; CDR3: CSAPRGRDSSYEQYF
J: TRBJ2-7; V: TRBV5-1; CDR3: CASSKDAKLPYEQYF
J: TRBJ2-1; V: TRBV11-3; CDR3: CASSLAPSTNEQFF
J: TRBJ2-2; V: TRBV5-6; CDR3: CASSFRLAGLGTGELFF
J: TRBJ1-1; V: TRBV7-9; CDR3: CASSPHGGEVTEAFF
J: TRBJ2-6; V: TRBV2; CDR3: CASGKVRANVLTF
J: TRBJ2-1; V: TRBV6-2/TRBV6-3; CDR3: CASSVGGPYNEQFF
J: TRBJ2-3; V: TRBV5-1; CDR3: CASSLGLGTDTQYF
J: TRBJ2-7; V: TRBV20-1; CDR3: CSARHPRDIYEQYF
J: TRBJ2-2; V: TRBV24-1; CDR3: CATSDPGYTGELFF
J: TRBJ2-3; V: TRBV7-9; CDR3: CASSQRTDTQYF
J: TRBJ2-2; V: TRBV20-1; CDR3: CSARQGVVGGELFF
J: TRBJ2-1; V: TRBV6-2/TRBV6-3; CDR3: CASSRPGLAGELSLNEQFF
J: TRBJ2-5; V: TRBV28; CDR3: CASSLSPHPRGRETQYF
J: TRBJ1-5; V: TRBV29-1; CDR3: CSVGQGGQPQHF
J: TRBJ1-1; V: TRBV5-1; CDR3: CASSLVRGRDAEAFF
J: TRBJ2-7; V: TRBV7-8; CDR3: CASSLKVYEQNF
J: TRBJ2-7; V: TRBV5-5; CDR3: CASSSGSLYEQYF
J: TRBJ2-7; V: TRBV18; CDR3: CASSPETPDGAVEQYF
J: TRBJ2-7; V: TRBV7-2; CDR3: CASSLGGHSYEQYF
J: TRBJ2-4; V: TRBV5-1; CDR3: CASSSNTQNMQYF
J: TRBJ2-1; V: TRBV18; CDR3: CASSPPGEQFF
J: TRBJ1-2; V: TRBV19; CDR3: CASSMEVQSYGYTF
J: TRBJ1-3; V: TRBV5-6; CDR3: CASSFQGTGNTIYF
J: TRBJ1-4; V: TRBV5-1; CDR3: CASSLGQANNEKLFF
J: TRBJ2-7; V: TRBV29-1; CDR3: CSVLGWELKSSYEQYF
J: TRBJ2-7; V: TRBV12-3/TRBV12-4; CDR3: CASSFGLPYEQYF
J: TRBJ2-1; V: TRBV7-2; CDR3: CASSLEVGVGNEQFF
J: TRBJ2-7; V: TRBV4-2; CDR3: CASSLSGEGGNEQYF